Sequencing of this TCR beta chain was carried out in a study of CD8 T cells in ankylosing spondylitis. Construction of TCR beta libraries was performed using quantitative 5'-RACE with molecular barcodes. TCRdb re-derived calls from the 5' RACE reads in MiXCR, one entry per CDR3 protein. The repertoire has about 700,000 distinct CDR3 sequences, 19% of them found once; the top ten carry under 20%. Study-level findings and limits: Earlier studies detected some motif variants in reactive arthritis synovial fluid and blood. Fewer than ten highly homologous variants made up a TCR beta motif that seemed to typify ankylosing spondylitis blood. Disease-linked clones bore a CD8+ phenotype, appearing relatively rarely in peripheral blood.

Germline CDR1 and CDR2: SQVTM and ANQGSEA. The length of the CDR3 is 18 residues. Trimming cost V 7 bases and J 0 bases; bases outside gene matches: 15. To note about this clonotype: Its specificity is not known.

This sequence joins TRBV29-1 and TRBJ2-1; 10 bases map to TRBD2. The sample comprised blood, either unsorted or a sorted T cell fraction (not recorded which). This TCR was sampled from a male donor with ankylosing spondylitis. The CDR3 nucleotides are TGCAGCGGAGCGGGGGGTCTAGCGGGAGTCAGCTCCTACAATGAGCAGTTCTTC. It specifies CSGAGGLAGVSSYNEQFF.